One sample yielded the 31 T cell receptor beta chains listed below, sequenced in a study of blood T cell repertoires in COVID-19. The repertoire was sequenced with immunoSEQ multiplex PCR; TCRdb's copy has only in-frame clones and lacks some. The sample yields about 100,000 clones, over 80% seen once. The sample was peripheral blood. Receptors originate from a man aged 45 to 65 with active or convalescent COVID-19.

The rearrangement uses TRBV4-1 and TRBJ2-5, with 9 bases that match TRBD1. The CDR3 extends over 14 amino acids. Unmatched junction bases numbered 4, after V lost 5 bases and J lost 3 bases. Per germline, CDR1 MGHRA and CDR2 YSYEKL. CDR3 amino acids: CASSSGTGKETQYF. Here the CDR3 DNA reads TGCGCCAGCAGCTCCGGGACAGGGAAAGAGACCCAGTACTTC.

J is TRBJ1-3 and V is TRBV28, with TRBD1 identical over 9 bases. CDR3 length: 14 amino acids. Germline lookup yields CDR1 MDHEN and CDR2 SYDVKM. V lost 7 bases and J lost 4; bases outside the gene matches: 5. The DNA for the CDR3 is TGTGCCAGCACAGACAGGGGGATGGGAAACACCATATATTTT. It encodes CASTDRGMGNTIYF.

The chain uses TRBV7-3 and TRBJ2-1, with D maybe TRBD1 (6 bases). Germline V gives CDR1 SGHTA, CDR2 FQGTGA. The CDR3 has 14 amino acids. With 2 bases removed from V and 5 bases from J, the gap between germline ends came to 10 bases. For the CDR3, the DNA is TGTGCCAGCAGCTTAGGGACATCTGACAATGAGCAGTTCTTC. The encoded protein is CASSLGTSDNEQFF.

This clone was observed once. This chain connects TRBV10-2 to TRBJ1-2; TRBD1 matches 7 bases. The V segment lost 6 bases and the J segment 14 bases; nucleotides outside the gene matches: 9. The CDR3 totals 11 residues. The V gene's germline CDR1 is WSHSY and CDR2 SAAADI. CDR3 protein: CASSPDRVRTF. CDR3 bases: TGCGCCAGCAGCCCCGACAGGGTACGGACCTTC.

This clone was detected only once. The CDR3 sequence is CASSEVGRETQYF. CDR3 coding DNA: TGTGCCAGCAGTGAAGTCGGGAGAGAGACCCAGTACTTC. The genes are TRBV25-1 and TRBJ2-5; D may be TRBD2 (6 bases). Trimming removed 2 bases at V and 4 bases at J, with 8 bases between. The length of the CDR3 is 13 residues. Germline V gene sequence: CDR1 MGHDK, CDR2 SYGVNS.

This clone is a singleton in its sample. V and J are TRBV19 and TRBJ2-2; perhaps TRBD2 as D (5 bases). This CDR3 region has 15 residues. The V and J ends lost 6 bases and 2 bases respectively, with 13 bases between them. The germline V gene has CDR1 LNHDA and CDR2 SQIVND (reference sequence). CDR3 coding DNA: TGTGCCAGTAGGGTCGTGGCTAGCAACACCGGGGAGCTGTTTTTT. Translating it yields CASRVVASNTGELFF.

The V call is TRBV5-1, the J call TRBJ2-3; possible D gene TRBD1, 5 bases. Germline CDR1 reads SGHRS; CDR2 reads YFSETQ. This CDR3 has 15 amino acids. V was trimmed by 0 bases and J by 3 bases, leaving 11 bases between them. In DNA, the CDR3 is TGCGCCAGCAGCTTGGGAAGGGGTTGGACAGATACGCAGTATTTT. Protein sequence: CASSLGRGWTDTQYF.

J is TRBJ2-1 and V is TRBV5-1; D not certain. There are 15 residues in the CDR3. The germline CDR1 and CDR2 sequences are SGHRS and YFSETQ. V lost 0 bases to trimming and J lost 7 bases, with 14 bases between them. CDR3 protein: CASSLGPPPGNEQFF. The CDR3 nucleotides are TGCGCCAGCAGCTTGGGTCCCCCCCCGGGTAATGAGCAGTTCTTC.

The V gene is TRBV30, the J gene TRBJ1-1; D remains unclear. The CDR3 sequence is 12 residues long. CDR1 is GTSNPN and CDR2 is SVGIG in the germline V gene (reference sequence). Trimming shortened V by 5 bases and J by 1 base, and 8 bases separated the two germline ends. This CDR3 reads CAWDGTNTEAFF. CDR3 in DNA: TGTGCCTGGGACGGTACGAACACTGAAGCTTTCTTT. Combining the CDR3 with reference TRBV30 and TRBJ1-1 gives the whole variable domain SQTIHQWPATLVQPVGSPLSLECTVEGTSNPNLYWYRQAAGRGLQLLFYSVGIGQISSEVPQNLSASRPQDRQFILSSKKLLLSDSGFYLCAWDGTNTEAFFGQGTRLTVV.

J is TRBJ2-1 and V is TRBV2, with 10 bases aligning to TRBD2. Per the germline V gene, CDR1 is SNHLY and CDR2 is FYNNEI. The CDR3 totals 14 residues. Unmatched junction bases numbered 3, after V lost 8 bases and J lost 2 bases. CDR3 coding DNA: TGTGCCAGCTCCGGGACTAGCGCCTACAATGAGCAGTTCTTC. Protein sequence: CASSGTSAYNEQFF. Based on the CDR3 plus reference TRBV2 and TRBJ2-1, the full variable domain is EPEVTQTPSHQVTQMGQEVILRCVPISNHLYFYWYRQILGQKVEFLVSFYNNEISEKSEIFDDQFSVERPDGSNFTLKIRSTKLEDSAMYFCASSGTSAYNEQFFGPGTRLTVL.

The chain joins TRBV5-5 to TRBJ2-2; a possible D gene is TRBD1 (6 bases). Looked up from germline, CDR1 is SGHKS and CDR2 is YYEKEE (reference sequence). Trimming removed 4 bases at V and 4 bases at J, with 17 bases between. The length of the CDR3 is 16 residues. The CDR3 spells CASSKQGFSGTGELFF. In DNA, the CDR3 is TGTGCCAGCAGCAAACAGGGATTTTCGGGCACCGGGGAGCTGTTTTTT.

J is TRBJ1-1 and V is TRBV5-4; 8 nucleotides agree with TRBD1. There are 13 residues in the CDR3. J gave up 3 bases and V 3 bases, and 1 base lay outside the gene matches. Per the germline V gene, CDR1 is SGHNT and CDR2 is YYREEE (reference sequence). CDR3 in DNA: TGTGCCAGCAGCTCGGACAGGGACACTGAAGCTTTCTTT. This gives the protein CASSSDRDTEAFF.

The rearrangement uses TRBV6-6 and TRBJ1-6; possible D gene TRBD1, 5 bases. The CDR3 totals 14 residues. Germline values: CDR1 MNHNY, CDR2 SVGAGI (reference sequence). Trimming stripped 4 bases from V and 9 bases from J, with 13 bases between. CDR3 coding DNA: TGTGCCAGCAGTTCTTGGACAAGGGGTTCACCCCTCCACTTT. This codes for CASSSWTRGSPLHF.

This chain joins TRBV30 and TRBJ1-2; TRBD1 is a possible D gene (6 bases). V lost 2 bases to trimming and J lost 7 bases, with 20 bases between them. The V gene's germline CDR1 is GTSNPN and CDR2 SVGIG (reference sequence). The CDR3 is 15 residues long. The DNA of the CDR3 is TGTGCCTGGAGTCCGCTGGGGGCGGTAGGGGTTGGCTACACCTTC. Protein sequence: CAWSPLGAVGVGYTF.

The chain combines TRBV11-3 with TRBJ1-5; D call uncertain. The CDR3 has 11 amino acids. In germline, CDR1 is SGHNT, CDR2 YENEEA. V was shortened by 3 bases and J by 9 bases, with 6 bases between the two germline ends. The CDR3 protein is CASSFLRPQHF. CDR3 nucleotide sequence: TGTGCCAGCAGCTTTCTTAGGCCCCAGCATTTT.

This rearrangement joins TRBV29-1 to TRBJ2-7, with D maybe TRBD2 (6 bases). CDR3 length equals 13 residues. The germline V gene encodes CDR1 SQVTM and CDR2 ANQGSEA. The V and J ends lost 4 bases and 6 bases respectively, with 16 bases between them. The CDR3 loop reads CSVAVGGYSEQYF. The CDR3, as DNA: TGCAGCGTTGCGGTCGGGGGTTACTCCGAGCAGTACTTC.

The chain recombines TRBV20-1 with TRBJ1-3; no reliable D call. V was shortened by 5 bases and J by 2 bases, with 4 bases between the two germline ends. The length of the CDR3 is 11 residues. CDR1 and CDR2 from the germline V gene are DFQATT and SNEGSKA (reference sequence). As DNA, the CDR3 is TGCAGTGCTTTAACTGGAAACACCATATATTTT. The encoded protein is CSALTGNTIYF.

The chain uses TRBV5-4 and TRBJ2-7; 7 bases map to TRBD1. This CDR3 contains 13 residues. Germline CDR1 reads SGHNT; CDR2 reads YYREEE (reference sequence). With 3 bases clipped from V and 7 bases from J, the junction kept 7 bases outside the gene matches. In DNA, the CDR3 is TGTGCCAGCAGCTACGGACAGGATCGGGAGCAGTACTTC. This encodes CASSYGQDREQYF.

CDR3 DNA sequence: TGTGCCAGCAGTGTGGAGGGACGTACTTCACCCCTCCACTTT. Protein product: CASSVEGRTSPLHF. V and J are TRBV2 and TRBJ1-6; D is possibly TRBD1 (5 bases). CDR3 length: 14 residues. CDR1 and CDR2 from the germline V gene are SNHLY and FYNNEI. The V end lost 4 bases, the J end lost 9 bases, and 13 bases lay between the germline ends.

This chain uses TRBV5-6 with TRBJ2-7; 9 bases match TRBD1. In germline, CDR1 is SGHDT, CDR2 YYEEEE. J lost 2 bases, V lost 4 bases, and 7 bases had no gene match. This CDR3 contains 15 residues. The CDR3 nucleotides are TGTGCCAGCAGCGAGCCGGGACAGGGTCCCTACGAGCAGTACTTC. Protein product: CASSEPGQGPYEQYF. Using reference TRBV5-6 and TRBJ2-7 for the parts outside the CDR3, the full variable domain is DAGVTQSPTHLIKTRGQQVTLRCSPKSGHDTVSWYQQALGQGPQFIFQYYEEEERQRGNFPDRFSGHQFPNYSSELNVNALLLGDSALYLCASSEPGQGPYEQYFGPGTRLTVT.

This clone was picked up one time. This sequence joins TRBV7-3 and TRBJ2-2, with 8 bases fitting TRBD1. The J segment lost 2 bases and the V segment lost 5 bases, leaving 1 base of the junction unmatched. The CDR3 contains 14 residues. Germline V CDR1 and CDR2: SGHTA, FQGTGA. This chain's CDR3 is CASSQGANTGELFF. DNA for the CDR3: TGTGCCAGCAGCCAGGGGGCCAACACCGGGGAGCTGTTTTTT.

V is TRBV6-5 and J is TRBJ1-3; D unclear. V was trimmed by 7 bases and J by 4 bases, leaving 17 bases between them. Germline loops: CDR1 MNHEY, CDR2 SVGAGI. The length of the CDR3 is 15 residues. As DNA, the CDR3 is TGTGCCAGCATCGACTATCCCAGGAGCGGAAACACCATATATTTT. It specifies CASIDYPRSGNTIYF.

The chain recombines TRBV10-3 with TRBJ1-6; 7 bases line up with TRBD1. This CDR3 comprises 13 residues. V dropped 8 bases and J dropped 6; count of bases not matched to a gene: 4. Germline CDR1 and CDR2: ENHRY and SYGVKD. CDR3 nucleotides: TGTGCCATCGGGGGACAGACTAATTCACCCCTCCACTTT. Protein product: CAIGGQTNSPLHF.

The chain combines TRBV19 with TRBJ1-1; the match to TRBD1 covers 8 bases. CDR1 and CDR2 from the germline V gene are LNHDA and SQIVND (reference sequence). This CDR3 is built from 13 residues. The ends lost 2 bases at V and 11 bases at J; junction bases unmatched: 7. CDR3 nucleotides: TGTGCCAGTAGTATAAGTACAGGGGGATGGGCTTTCTTT. Translated: CASSISTGGWAFF.

The chain carries TRBV28 and TRBJ2-7; 9 nucleotides match TRBD2. Per the germline V gene, CDR1 is MDHEN and CDR2 is SYDVKM. V was clipped by 6 bases and J by 3 bases; unmatched bases: 15. This CDR3 has 17 residues. In DNA, the CDR3 is TGTGCCAGCAGCCCAAGCTTATGGGCGGGAGGGTTCTACGAGCAGTACTTC. Its protein is CASSPSLWAGGFYEQYF.

The V call is TRBV29-1, the J call TRBJ2-5, with 7 bases identical to TRBD1. J gave up 2 bases and V 6 bases, and 6 bases lay outside the gene matches. The CDR3 has 13 amino acids. CDR1 and CDR2 (germline): SQVTM, ANQGSEA. The CDR3 region has the DNA TGCAGCGTAGCCCCGGGACAGCAAGAGACCCAGTACTTC. Its translation is CSVAPGQQETQYF. Full variable domain (outside the CDR3, taken from reference TRBV29-1 and TRBJ2-5): SAVISQKPSRDICQRGTSLTIQCQVDSQVTMMFWYRQQPGQSLTLIATANQGSEATYESGFVIDKFPISRPNLTFSTLTVSNMSPEDSSIYLCSVAPGQQETQYFGPGTRLLVL.

The CDR3 is CASSLFPGLAGVGQTQYF. DNA for the CDR3: TGCGCCAGCAGCCTATTCCCGGGACTAGCGGGAGTCGGGCAGACCCAGTACTTC. The chain employs TRBV5-1 and TRBJ2-5; 14 nucleotides match TRBD2. Trimming at V came to 4 bases and at J to 6 bases, leaving 14 bases not matched to a gene. CDR3 length equals 18 residues. Germline values: CDR1 SGHRS, CDR2 YFSETQ. Together with reference TRBV5-1 and TRBJ2-5, the CDR3 gives the full variable domain: KAGVTQTPRYLIKTRGQQVTLSCSPISGHRSVSWYQQTPGQGLQFLFEYFSETQRNKGNFPGRFSGRQFSNSRSEMNVSTLELGDSALYLCASSLFPGLAGVGQTQYFGPGTRLLVL.

The V and J genes are TRBV9 and TRBJ2-7; D uncertain. Trimming shortened V by 3 bases and J by 0 bases, and 7 bases separated the two germline ends. The V gene's germline CDR1 is SGDLS and CDR2 YYNGEE. The CDR3 is 13 amino acids. In nucleotides, the CDR3 is TGTGCCAGCAGCGGAACGAGCTCCTACGAGCAGTACTTC. This encodes CASSGTSSYEQYF.

This chain uses TRBV19 with TRBJ1-2; TRBD1 might be the D (5 bases). V lost 5 bases, J lost 2 bases, and 15 bases lay in between. The CDR3 is made up of 15 amino acids. Germline V gene sequence: CDR1 LNHDA, CDR2 SQIVND (reference sequence). CDR3 residues: CASSHHLSGNYGYTF. The CDR3 region has the DNA TGTGCCAGTAGTCACCACCTTTCAGGGAACTATGGCTACACCTTC.

This clone was seen just once. The chain employs TRBV7-9 and TRBJ1-4; D gene unclear. V dropped 1 base and J dropped 8 bases, with 14 bases sitting between them. Germline CDR1 is SEHNR and CDR2 is FQNEAQ (reference sequence). The CDR3 consists of 15 residues. CDR3 sequence reads: CASSLGRPSGEKLFF. The CDR3 nucleotides read TGTGCCAGCAGCTTAGGGAGACCATCGGGGGAAAAACTGTTTTTT.

CDR3 bases: TGTGCCAGCAGCTTGGGACTAGCGGACACCGGGGAGCTGTTTTTT. Its translation is CASSLGLADTGELFF. V gene TRBV11-3 combines with J gene TRBJ2-2; TRBD2 matches 11 bases. Germline V gene sequence: CDR1 SGHNT, CDR2 YENEEA. V shed 3 bases and J 3 bases; nucleotides not matched to a gene: 0. The CDR3 consists of 15 residues.